This paragraph reports one T cell receptor beta chain. Trimming took off 0 bases at V and 3 bases at J, with 12 bases between the two ends. The CDR3 length is 15 residues. Per germline, CDR1 MNHNY and CDR2 SVGAGI (reference sequence). Sequencing used immunoSEQ multiplex PCR; TCRdb keeps in-frame clones, though not all of them. The repertoire has 38,000 or so clones, around 82% of them found once; the top ten carry 16%. The data originate from a study of PD-L1 blockade in urothelial cancer. The sequencing here drew on PBMCs, taken around atezolizumab (anti-PD-L1) treatment. The sequence derives from a man between 60 and 70 years old with urothelial cancer. The V call is TRBV6-6, the J call TRBJ2-7; a weak D match, TRBD1 (6 bases). CDR3 coding DNA: TGTGCCAGCAGTTACTCGCAGGGGCGATTCTACGAGCAGTACTTC. The encoded protein is CASSYSQGRFYEQYF.